This TCR beta chain was recorded in a study of T-cell reconstitution after alpha-beta-depleted transplantation in children. Overall study results and limits: Surviving recipient T cells and thymic progenitors produced the high day-60 TCRbeta diversity seen in some patients. Several hundred expanded graft clones reportedly supplied alpha-beta T cells about two months after transplant. Most T-cell counts and diversity one year after the transplant came from T cells that were newly produced.

The germline V gene has CDR1 MDHEN and CDR2 SYDVKM. V was cut by 5 bases and J by 4 bases, with 19 bases left in between. The CDR3 contains 16 residues. This clonotype was seen at least ten times. Its antigen is unidentified. Unique molecular identifiers were incorporated when the TCRbeta library was constructed. TCRdb recomputed calls from the PCR reads with MiXCR, one row per CDR3 protein. The table shows around 210,000 distinct CDR3 sequences, with around 7% occurring only once. The material sequenced was PBMCs, taken before TCRalphabeta/CD19-depleted stem cell transplant. This receptor was obtained from a boy aged 2 to 10 with acute lymphoblastic leukemia, due to receive a stem cell transplant. The gene calls are TRBV28 and TRBJ2-3; possibly TRBD1 for D (6 bases). The chain's CDR3 is CASSPPTWTDPDTQYF. In DNA form, the CDR3 reads TGTGCCAGCAGTCCCCCAACTTGGACAGACCCAGATACGCAGTATTTT.